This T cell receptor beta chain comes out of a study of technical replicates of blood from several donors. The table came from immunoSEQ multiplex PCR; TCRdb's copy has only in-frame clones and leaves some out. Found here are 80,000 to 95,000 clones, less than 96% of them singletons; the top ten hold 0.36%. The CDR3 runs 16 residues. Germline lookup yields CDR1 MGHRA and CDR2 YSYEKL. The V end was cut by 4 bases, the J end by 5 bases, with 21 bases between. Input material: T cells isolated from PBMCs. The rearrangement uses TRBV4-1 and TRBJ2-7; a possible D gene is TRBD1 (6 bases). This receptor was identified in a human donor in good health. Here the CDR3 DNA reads TGCGCCAGCAGCCCGTTTACCATTAAACAGGGTCACGAGCAGTACTTC. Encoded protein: CASSPFTIKQGHEQYF.